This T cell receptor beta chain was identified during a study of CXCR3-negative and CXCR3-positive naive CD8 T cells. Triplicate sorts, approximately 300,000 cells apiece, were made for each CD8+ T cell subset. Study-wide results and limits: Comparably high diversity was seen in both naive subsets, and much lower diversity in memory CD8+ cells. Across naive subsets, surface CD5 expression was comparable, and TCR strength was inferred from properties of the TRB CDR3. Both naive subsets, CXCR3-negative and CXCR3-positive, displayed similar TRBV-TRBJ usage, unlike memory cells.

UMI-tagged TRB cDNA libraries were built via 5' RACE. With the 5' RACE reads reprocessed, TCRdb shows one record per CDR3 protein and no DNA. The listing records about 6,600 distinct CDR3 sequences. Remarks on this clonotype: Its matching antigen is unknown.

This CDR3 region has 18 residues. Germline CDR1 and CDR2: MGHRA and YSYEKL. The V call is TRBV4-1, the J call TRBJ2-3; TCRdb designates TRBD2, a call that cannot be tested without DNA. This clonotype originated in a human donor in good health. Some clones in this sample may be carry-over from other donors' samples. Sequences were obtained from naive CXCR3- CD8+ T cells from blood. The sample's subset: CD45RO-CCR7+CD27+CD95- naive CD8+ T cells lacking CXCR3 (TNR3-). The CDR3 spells CASSQEEVTSGSADTQYF.